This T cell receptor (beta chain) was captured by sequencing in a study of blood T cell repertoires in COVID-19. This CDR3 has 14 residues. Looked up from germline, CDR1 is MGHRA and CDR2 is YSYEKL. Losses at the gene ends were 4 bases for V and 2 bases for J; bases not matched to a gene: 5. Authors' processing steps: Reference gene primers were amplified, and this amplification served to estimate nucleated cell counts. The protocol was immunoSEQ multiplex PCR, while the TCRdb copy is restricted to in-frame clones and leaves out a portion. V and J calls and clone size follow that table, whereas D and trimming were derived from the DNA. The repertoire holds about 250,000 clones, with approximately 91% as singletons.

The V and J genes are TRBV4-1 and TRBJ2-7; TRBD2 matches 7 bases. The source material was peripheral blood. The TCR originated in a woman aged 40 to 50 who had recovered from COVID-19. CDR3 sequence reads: CASSPGGSAYEQYF. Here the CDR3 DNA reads TGCGCCAGCAGCCCGGGGGGTTCTGCCTACGAGCAGTACTTC.